This entry lists 23 T cell receptor beta chains sequenced from one sample in a study of cytomegalovirus exposure and HLA in healthy donors (dated by TCRdb to about 2017). The method behind the library was the immunoSEQ multiplex PCR assay. A mixture of 60 forward primers for TCR Vbeta segments and 13 reverse primers for TCR Jbeta segments was used in the multiplex PCR. In its TCRdb copy, this immuneACCESS table keeps in-frame sequences only and misses some clones. Where compared with another copy, unresolved V genes explain less than half of these, and the others have no known cause. The sample data list more than 55,000 clones, and 80% of these were observed just once. The ten top clones hold around 3.9% of the sample. The sample taken for sequencing was PBMCs. These receptor sequences come from a woman aged 35 to 49 in good health and CMV-seronegative.

The rearrangement uses TRBV7-6 and TRBJ2-3; perhaps TRBD2 as D (5 bases). CDR3 length: 15 amino acids. The germline CDR1 and CDR2 sequences are SGHVS and FNYEAQ. V lost 6 bases, J lost 0 bases, and 13 bases lay in between. CDR3 protein: CASRVIATSTDTQYF. Written as DNA, the CDR3 is TGTGCCAGCAGGGTGATAGCGACAAGCACAGATACGCAGTATTTT.

This chain links TRBV5-1 with TRBJ2-2; D not certain. From germline, CDR1 is SGHRS and CDR2 YFSETQ. The CDR3 contains 16 residues. V shed 1 base and J shed 1 base, with 11 bases lying between them. The CDR3 nucleotides are TGCGCCAGCAGCTTGTTCCCCGCAGGGAACACCGGGGAGCTGTTTTTT. This translates into CASSLFPAGNTGELFF.

The rearrangement joins TRBV7-2 to TRBJ1-2; D is unclear. Germline CDR1 is SGHTA and CDR2 is FQGNSA. The CDR3 sequence is 13 residues long. V was shortened by 3 bases and J by 2 bases, with 7 bases between the two germline ends. The chain's CDR3 is CASSLYRNYGYTF. DNA for the CDR3: TGTGCCAGCAGCTTGTATAGAAACTATGGCTACACCTTC.

This clone came up a few times. The chain couples TRBV5-1 to TRBJ1-1, with 9 bases identical to TRBD1. Germline CDR1 reads SGHRS; CDR2 reads YFSETQ. The CDR3 contains 13 residues. V lost 3 bases to trimming and J lost 4 bases; unmatched junction nucleotides: 1. Here the CDR3 reads CASSWTGATEAFF. In nucleotides, the CDR3 is TGCGCCAGCAGCTGGACAGGGGCCACTGAAGCTTTCTTT.

The chain combines TRBV28 with TRBJ2-7; 8 positions match TRBD1. Germline V gives CDR1 MDHEN, CDR2 SYDVKM. The CDR3 runs to 15 residues. Unmatched junction bases numbered 5, after V lost 3 bases and J lost 1 base. CDR3 residues: CASSFRQGPSYEQYF. The CDR3 DNA sequence: TGTGCCAGCAGTTTCAGACAGGGGCCATCCTACGAGCAGTACTTC.

This chain uses TRBV11-2 with TRBJ2-7; tentative D call: TRBD1 (5 bases). Trimming pared 3 bases from V and 3 bases from J, leaving 15 bases between. This CDR3 is built from 15 residues. The germline V gene has CDR1 SGHAT and CDR2 FQNNGV. The CDR3 reads CASSFAWGSDYEQYF. The CDR3, as DNA: TGTGCCAGCAGCTTTGCTTGGGGCTCCGACTACGAGCAGTACTTC.

J is TRBJ1-2 and V is TRBV19, with D unresolved. V lost 1 base and J lost 4, with 10 bases in between. CDR1 is LNHDA, CDR2 SQIVND, per germline (reference sequence). The CDR3 totals 14 residues. The CDR3 loop reads CASSIGRASYGYTF. The CDR3 nucleotides are TGTGCCAGTAGTATAGGGAGAGCCTCCTATGGCTACACCTTC.

V usage is TRBV7-6 and J usage is TRBJ2-7; TRBD2 matches 14 bases. Unmatched junction bases numbered 4, after V lost 1 base and J lost 5 bases. The CDR3 consists of 16 residues. Germline lookup yields CDR1 SGHVS and CDR2 FNYEAQ. The CDR3 DNA is TGTGCCAGCAGCTTAGGGGGGACTAGCGGGAGAGACGAGCAGTACTTC. It codes for CASSLGGTSGRDEQYF.

This clone has just a few counts. The chain couples TRBV5-1 to TRBJ2-7, with TRBD2 as a possible D gene (5 bases). Germline V gene sequence: CDR1 SGHRS, CDR2 YFSETQ. Trimming removed 1 base at V and 5 bases at J, with 13 bases between. This CDR3 comprises 14 residues. Here the CDR3 reads CASSLPETRDEQYF. The DNA for the CDR3 is TGCGCCAGCAGCTTGCCAGAAACTAGAGACGAGCAGTACTTC.

The chain employs TRBV11-3 and TRBJ2-7, with D perhaps TRBD1 (6 bases). This CDR3 has 15 residues. CDR1 and CDR2 (germline): SGHNT, YENEEA. V was clipped by 0 bases and J by 0 bases, with 9 bases between them. CDR3 DNA: TGTGCCAGCAGCTTAGAGACAGGCTACTCCTACGAGCAGTACTTC. Protein sequence: CASSLETGYSYEQYF.

This chain uses TRBV4-1 with TRBJ1-4; TRBD1 might be the D (5 bases). Per germline, CDR1 MGHRA and CDR2 YSYEKL. V was trimmed by 1 base and J by 8 bases, leaving 11 bases between them. This CDR3 is 14 amino acids long. CDR3 DNA sequence: TGCGCCAGCAGCCAAGGGCAGGGAGGGGAAAAACTGTTTTTT. Protein: CASSQGQGGEKLFF.

The count of this clone is one. This chain links TRBV15 with TRBJ1-2, with 8 bases aligning to TRBD1. Germline V CDR1 and CDR2: LNHNV, YYDKDF (reference sequence). The CDR3 consists of 16 residues. Losses at the gene ends were 3 bases for V and 8 bases for J; bases not matched to a gene: 14. CDR3 in amino acids: CATSSIRDRPLLGYTF. Written as DNA, the CDR3 is TGTGCCACCAGCAGTATCCGGGACAGGCCCCTCTTAGGCTACACCTTC. Full variable domain (rest looked up from reference TRBV15 and TRBJ1-2): DAMVIQNPRYQVTQFGKPVTLSCSQTLNHNVMYWYQQKSSQAPKLLFHYYDKDFNNEADTPDNFQSRRPNTSFCFLDIRSPGLGDTAMYLCATSSIRDRPLLGYTFGSGTRLTVV.

This clone has more than one count but fewer than ten. The rearrangement joins TRBV7-3 to TRBJ2-7; 7 bases match TRBD1. Germline CDR1 SGHTA, CDR2 FQGTGA. With 2 bases clipped from V and 3 bases from J, the junction kept 7 bases outside the gene matches. The CDR3 sequence is 15 residues long. The CDR3 nucleotides are TGTGCCAGCAGCTTACTACAGGGGAACAACTACGAGCAGTACTTC. Protein product: CASSLLQGNNYEQYF.

This clone was picked up a small number of times. V is TRBV18 and J is TRBJ2-3; TRBD2 aligns across 8 bases. The CDR3 length is 16 residues. Germline values: CDR1 KGHSH, CDR2 LQKENI. J gave up 0 bases and V 0 bases, and 2 bases lay outside the gene matches. The CDR3 region has the DNA TGTGCCAGCTCACCACCTCAGCGGGAGAGCACAGATACGCAGTATTTT. It codes for CASSPPQRESTDTQYF. The variable domain in full, with the rest retrieved from reference TRBV18 and TRBJ2-3, is NAGVMQNPRHLVRRRGQEARLRCSPMKGHSHVYWYRQLPEEGLKFMVYLQKENIIDESGMPKERFSAEFPKEGPSILRIQQVVRGDSAAYFCASSPPQRESTDTQYFGPGTRLTVL.

As concerns this clone: At the DNA level, this CDR3 is encoded by other sequences in the same sample as well. This chain joins TRBV7-9 and TRBJ1-4, with 8 nucleotides matching TRBD1. The CDR3 length is 13 residues. Trimming took 11 bases from V and 0 from J; bases not matched to a gene: 2. Germline CDR1 is SEHNR and CDR2 is FQNEAQ (reference sequence). The CDR3 coding sequence is TGTGCCGTACAGGGGGCAACTAATGAAAAACTGTTTTTT. This translates into CAVQGATNEKLFF.

This clone has only a few counts. V gene TRBV28 combines with J gene TRBJ1-5; D uncertain. Trimming took off 1 base at V and 9 bases at J, with 10 bases between the two ends. The CDR3 runs to 13 residues. CDR1 and CDR2 (germline): MDHEN, SYDVKM. The CDR3: CASSLSLAGPQHF. In DNA form, the CDR3 reads TGTGCCAGCAGTTTATCGCTCGCCGGGCCCCAGCATTTT.

The chain joins TRBV5-1 to TRBJ2-7; 7 positions agree with TRBD1. The germline V gene encodes CDR1 SGHRS and CDR2 YFSETQ. V shed 0 bases, J shed 5 bases, and the junction held 5 bases outside the gene matches. The CDR3 sequence is 14 residues long. Here the CDR3 reads CASSLGQGKDEQYF. The CDR3 coding sequence is TGCGCCAGCAGCTTGGGACAGGGAAAGGACGAGCAGTACTTC.

DNA for the CDR3: TGTGCCAGCAGCCAAATACAGTCGGGGAAGAACACTGAAGCTTTCTTT. It codes for CASSQIQSGKNTEAFF. The J gene is TRBJ1-1, the V gene TRBV4-2; no reliable D call. V lost 2 bases and J lost 1, with 14 bases in between. This CDR3 is built from 16 residues. Germline V gives CDR1 LGHNA, CDR2 YNFKEQ.

The CDR3 DNA follows: TGTGCCAGCAGTTACGGACAGAAGATTAATGAAAAACTGTTTTTT. Its protein product is CASSYGQKINEKLFF. J is TRBJ1-4 and V is TRBV28; the D gene is possibly TRBD1 (6 bases). V lost 4 bases and J lost 4, with 13 bases in between. The germline V gene encodes CDR1 MDHEN and CDR2 SYDVKM. This CDR3 comprises 15 residues.

V and J are TRBV5-1 and TRBJ1-4; D uncertain. Trimming took 4 bases from V and 5 from J, leaving 12 bases between them. Germline V gives CDR1 SGHRS, CDR2 YFSETQ. The CDR3 extends over 14 amino acids. The CDR3 loop reads CASSPTLGNEKLFF. The CDR3 region has the DNA TGCGCCAGCAGCCCGACACTTGGAAATGAAAAACTGTTTTTT.

CDR3 DNA: TGTGCCAGCAGTGAACGGGCTAGCGGGAGGGGTGCAGATACGCAGTATTTT. It is translated as CASSERASGRGADTQYF. The V and J genes are TRBV6-1 and TRBJ2-3; 12 nucleotides match TRBD2. The CDR3 covers 17 residues. Looked up from germline, CDR1 is MNHNS and CDR2 is SASEGT. Trimming removed 2 bases from V and 4 bases from J; junction bases left unmatched: 7.

The J gene is TRBJ1-1, the V gene TRBV7-2, with a tentative D call TRBD1 (5 bases). CDR3 length: 15 amino acids. The germline V and J ends were trimmed by 0 bases and 1 base, with 9 bases remaining between them. Germline V gene data show CDR1 as SGHTA and CDR2 as FQGNSA. The CDR3 coding sequence is TGTGCCAGCAGCTTAGCAGGACACCCGAACACTGAAGCTTTCTTT. Residues: CASSLAGHPNTEAFF.

The chain uses TRBV29-1 and TRBJ2-1; no clear D gene. Trimming removed 4 bases from V and 0 bases from J, with 10 bases in between. CDR1 and CDR2 (germline): SQVTM, ANQGSEA. The CDR3 consists of 14 residues. As DNA, the CDR3 is TGCAGCGTTGTAGGCGGAATCTCCTACAATGAGCAGTTCTTC. Residues: CSVVGGISYNEQFF.